The next 10 T cell receptor beta chains were all read from a single sample in a study of regulatory T cells in long-lasting Graves disease (dated by TCRdb to the early 2020s). Library preparation employed multiplex PCR. The data were produced on an Illumina HiSeq 4000. CDR3 regions were amplified by Arm-PCR with iRepertoire HTBI primers to construct TCR beta libraries. TCRdb's own reprocessing of the public reads used fastp at Q25 and MiXCR and kept productive beta chains. Identical CDR3 proteins give one entry, which carries the most common genes and DNA. Counted in this sample were roughly 500,000 distinct CDR3 sequences; less than 25% of them appeared once. The ten biggest clones cover over 7.5% of the sample. This specimen's time point label, interpreted: persistent/refractory GD, antithyroid drugs over 5 years with positive TRAb. RNA was extracted from PBMCs in TRIzol for both TCR sequencing and RNA sequencing.

Sequenced material: peripheral blood mononuclear cells (PBMCs), taken when the disease was refractory, from a patient treated with antithyroid drugs. These receptors were collected from a female donor with Graves disease.

This clonotype occurred many times. This chain joins TRBV12-3 or TRBV12-4 and TRBJ1-4; D ambiguous. V lost 2 bases, J lost 3 bases, and 1 base lay in between. The CDR3 loop spans 12 amino acids. The CDR3 sequence is CASSLSNEKLFF. CDR3 coding DNA: TGTGCCAGCAGTTTATCTAATGAAAAACTGTTTTTT.

This clonotype was found a few times. The chain has TRBV9 and TRBJ2-2; the match to TRBD2 covers 11 bases. The CDR3 has 15 amino acids. V was clipped by 4 bases and J by 6 bases; unmatched bases: 5. Per the germline V gene, CDR1 is SGDLS and CDR2 is YYNGEE. The CDR3 here is CASSTSGSAAGELFF. In nucleotides, the CDR3 is TGTGCCAGCAGCACTAGCGGGAGCGCGGCCGGGGAGCTGTTTTTT.

Written as DNA, the CDR3 is TGCGCCAGCAGCTCCGGCGGTTCGGAAAATGGCTACACCTTC. Encoded protein: CASSSGGSENGYTF. This rearrangement joins TRBV5-1 to TRBJ1-2; D is unclear. V shed 3 bases and J shed 6 bases, with 15 bases lying between them. The CDR3 loop spans 14 amino acids. Germline values: CDR1 SGHRS, CDR2 YFSETQ.

This chain links TRBV20-1 with TRBJ2-2, with 11 bases that match TRBD2. Per germline, CDR1 DFQATT and CDR2 SNEGSKA (reference sequence). This CDR3 has 18 residues. Unmatched junction bases numbered 14, after V lost 6 bases and J lost 2 bases. The CDR3 loop is CSAKPPLAGGLNTGELFF. CDR3 nucleotides: TGCAGTGCCAAGCCCCCTCTAGCGGGAGGCCTAAACACCGGGGAGCTGTTTTTT.

The chain has TRBV2 and TRBJ2-1; TRBD2 matches at 13 bases. The CDR3 has 16 residues. Germline lookup yields CDR1 SNHLY and CDR2 FYNNEI. After removal of 4 bases from V and 4 bases from J, the junction contained 4 bases not matched to a gene. As DNA, the CDR3 is TGTGCCAGCAGTGGGACTAGCGGGAGTCTGTACAATGAGCAGTTCTTC. It translates to CASSGTSGSLYNEQFF.

This clonotype was detected ten times or more. The rearrangement links TRBV11-2 to TRBJ2-7; 10 bases agree with TRBD2. V lost 1 base, J lost 6 bases, and 6 bases stayed unmatched. This CDR3 region has 15 residues. Germline CDR1 reads SGHAT; CDR2 reads FQNNGV. The CDR3 DNA is TGTGCCAGCAGCTTAGCTAGCGGGAGCGTCGGCGAGCAGTACTTC. Its protein is CASSLASGSVGEQYF.

This sequence joins TRBV5-6 and TRBJ2-5; D may match TRBD1 or TRBD2 (5 bases each). The CDR3 is 15 residues long. CDR1 is SGHDT, CDR2 YYEEEE, per germline. V lost 0 bases and J lost 2, with 11 bases in between. CDR3 amino acids: CASSLVGTGQETQYF. CDR3 nucleotides: TGTGCCAGCAGCTTGGTAGGGACGGGGCAAGAGACCCAGTACTTC.

At least ten counts were recorded for this clonotype. The rearrangement joins TRBV5-1 to TRBJ1-1; D not certain. The CDR3 loop spans 14 amino acids. Trimming removed 1 base at V and 1 base at J, with 8 bases between. Germline V gives CDR1 SGHRS, CDR2 YFSETQ. CDR3 sequence reads: CASSLFSGNTEAFF. The CDR3 DNA reads as TGCGCCAGCAGCTTGTTTTCAGGGAACACTGAAGCTTTCTTT.

This clonotype was detected many times. The chain carries TRBV28 and TRBJ1-5; D remains unclear. Per the germline V gene, CDR1 is MDHEN and CDR2 is SYDVKM. The V and J ends lost 5 bases and 6 bases respectively, with 11 bases between them. CDR3 size: 13 residues. Here the CDR3 reads CASSAQDAQPQHF. Here the CDR3 DNA reads TGTGCCAGCAGTGCACAAGATGCTCAGCCCCAGCATTTT.

The chain joins TRBV7-9 to TRBJ2-6, with no clear D. The CDR3 length is 16 residues. Germline CDR1 and CDR2: SEHNR and FQNEAQ (reference sequence). V shed 1 base and J shed 0 bases, with 7 bases lying between them. The CDR3: CASSLGHVSGANVLTF. For the CDR3, the DNA is TGTGCCAGCAGCTTAGGGCACGTCTCTGGGGCCAACGTCCTGACTTTC.